This T cell receptor (beta chain) was found in a study of blood T cell repertoires in COVID-19. The overall study: Sample material is recorded as cDNA or gDNA derived from T cells, B-cell-depleted T cells, or PBMCs.

CDR3 size: 15 residues. CDR1 and CDR2 from the germline V gene are SGHTA and FQGTGA. V dropped 1 base and J dropped 7; count of bases not matched to a gene: 9. The table came from immunoSEQ multiplex PCR; TCRdb's copy has only in-frame clones and leaves some out. The table lists about 55,000 clones, roughly 80% of them singletons. The gene calls are TRBV7-3 and TRBJ2-7; 8 bases fit TRBD1. The source is a woman aged 55 to 70 with acute or convalescent COVID-19. Sequenced sample: peripheral blood. The CDR3 DNA reads as TGTGCCAGCAGCTTAATTCGACAGGGGTCTAAGGAGCAGTACTTC. Amino acids: CASSLIRQGSKEQYF.